These T cell receptor beta chains were read from a single sample in a study of cytomegalovirus exposure and HLA in healthy donors. Using immunoSEQ multiplex PCR, the repertoire was profiled, and TCRdb retains in-frame clones only, with some absent. The sample carries 90,000 to 120,000 clones, around 80% recorded once. Input material: PBMCs. These receptors were taken from a female donor in good health and CMV-seropositive. Both conserved end residues are trimmed from each CDR3. Fields, in order: J gene, clone size, D gene, V gene, CDR3 protein. The D gene is left open where the match is weak. Clone size appears in some rows only: once, few, many, or a class for an expanded clone.

TRBJ2-2 NA TRBD1 TRBV19 ASSAPGTDTGELF
TRBJ1-6 NA NA TRBV19 ASRQQGSGSPLH
TRBJ2-1 NA NA TRBV5-1 ASSGLNNEQF
TRBJ2-3 NA TRBD2 TRBV6-5 ASSYGTSGGQDTQY
TRBJ2-6 NA TRBD1 TRBV4-2 ASSQEWTGGNAANVLT
TRBJ2-5 NA NA TRBV18 AGSTKETQY
TRBJ1-3 NA TRBD1 TRBV18 ASSSGTGGFGNTIY
TRBJ2-2 NA NA TRBV4-1 ASSQDDGTGDGELF
TRBJ1-3 few NA TRBV7-9 ASTPQGPARNTIY
TRBJ2-7 few TRBD2 TRBV4-1 ASSQDLGLENSYEQY
TRBJ1-1 NA NA TRBV11-2 ASSYTQKGITEAF
TRBJ2-1 NA NA TRBV5-1 ASSSFSYNEQF
TRBJ1-1 NA NA TRBV27 ASKPQGTLENTEAF
TRBJ2-7 NA NA TRBV19 ASSHGGTRNEQY
TRBJ1-1 NA NA TRBV5-1 ASSYTGSVEAF
TRBJ1-2 NA NA TRBV7-2 ASRPGINLYSGYT
TRBJ2-7 NA TRBD2 TRBV5-1 ASSLGAGTSSYEQY
TRBJ2-1 few TRBD2 TRBV7-9 ASTPGSLAGGQLPDEQF
TRBJ2-1 once TRBD2 TRBV9 ASSATTGLALDNEQF
TRBJ1-2 NA TRBD1 TRBV5-1 ASSLGRGPNYGYT
TRBJ1-2 NA NA TRBV10-3 ATREEPTTYGYT
TRBJ2-1 few NA TRBV19 ASSKRWNRDNEQF
TRBJ2-1 NA NA TRBV7-8 ASSSPYGDEQF
TRBJ1-2 NA NA TRBV19 ASSIDRYNYGYT
TRBJ2-7 NA TRBD2 TRBV28 ASSLTSGGSYEQY
TRBJ1-2 NA TRBD1 TRBV29-1 SVDRTGTGDYGYT
TRBJ2-7 few NA TRBV9 ASSPGLNYEQY
TRBJ2-3 NA TRBD2 TRBV19 ASSTAGGPVDTQY
TRBJ1-6 NA NA TRBV30 AWRDFNNSPLH
TRBJ2-3 few TRBD2 TRBV2 ASSDATSTTDTQY
TRBJ2-6 once NA TRBV5-5 ASSLETSSGANVLT
TRBJ1-2 NA NA TRBV2 ASSGGPNYGYT